This T cell receptor (beta chain) emerged from a study of T-cell memory formation after mild COVID-19 (dated by TCRdb to the early 2020s). About the study as a whole: TCR sequence clusters from the two donors were largely donor specific. In two donors, T-cell clones that expanded and contracted after mild COVID-19 were followed by sequencing TCRalpha and TCRbeta repertoires longitudinally. The cohort comprised two young, previously healthy adult volunteers, one female and one male. Points the paper makes about the study in general: The study covered only a couple of mild cases, and larger cohorts including severe cases with pre-infection samples were considered necessary. Some responding clones were detected in pre-infection memory, which suggested that pre-existing cross-reactive memory T cells had joined the SARS-CoV-2 response. SARS-CoV-2 specificity was not confirmed for the second-wave clones peaking on day 37. Clones contracting from day 15 to 85 had balanced CD4/CD8 phenotypes, while a second wave expanding from day 15 to 37 was biased towards CD4+. Contracting CD4+ clones were located mainly in the CM and EM memory subsets, whereas CD8+ clones were found to be enriched in EMRA.

TCRdb names Illumina NovaSeq 6000 as the instrument used. cDNA libraries for TCRalpha and TCRbeta were prepared by 5'RACE using constant-segment primers, with sample barcodes and unique molecular identifiers added. RNA was extracted from every sample with Trizol reagent. Library amplification was performed in two PCR steps, and a second sample barcode and Illumina TruSeq adapters were introduced in the second step. Sequencing of the libraries was done on an Illumina NovaSeq, producing 2 x 150 bp paired-end reads. The original methods were these. Reads were demultiplexed and collapsed into UMI-guided consensus sequences with migec v1.2.7. Using mixcr v2.1.11, UMI consensuses were aligned to TRA and TRB V and J templates and then assembled into clonotypes. Expanded or contracted clonotypes were those called significant by both edgeR and NoisET, with noise models trained on biological replicates. For edgeR calls, the cutoffs were a false discovery rate-adjusted p below 0.01 and a log2 fold-change threshold of 1. As an exploratory analysis of dynamics, max-normalized trajectories of the 1000 most abundant clonotypes were examined with PCA combined with hierarchical clustering. Separately sequenced CD4+ and CD8+ repertoires were used to assign a CD4 or CD8 phenotype to each responding clone. Using fastp at Q25 and MiXCR, TCRdb reprocessed the public reads and kept productive beta chains. Rows merge per CDR3 protein into single entries with the most common DNA and genes. TCRdb, rather than the study authors, made the V and J calls. In all, the sample holds roughly 86,000 distinct CDR3 sequences, and about 13% of those were seen once. The top ten clones comprise 25% to 35% of the sample.

Comments on this clonotype: Its antigen target is currently unknown. There are no base qualities to consult, and no much larger clone falls within one base.

Relative to germline, V is 0 bases shorter and J is 3 bases shorter, with 15 bases between their ends. CDR1 and CDR2, looked up from the germline V gene (reference sequence), are DFQATT and SNEGSKA. Reading from cysteine to phenylalanine, the CDR3 counts 16 amino acids. Just CDR3 DNA is preserved here, 48 bases in frame from base 1. Ficoll-Paque density gradient centrifugation was the method used to isolate PBMCs. The sequenced material came from PBMCs or a T cell subset sorted from them (not recorded which). This TCR came from an adult woman who had mild COVID-19 (a few samples of this study predate the infection). The sample titles of this study are shuffled in the database, so cell type and time point are left out; the donor was told from shared clones. Recombination linked TRBV20-1 to TRBJ2-1; the D region may be TRBD1 or TRBD2, each matching 5 bases equally. Read as DNA, the sequence is TGCAGTGCTAGAGATCGGGGCAGGGAAGGCTACAATGAGCAGTTCTTC. It encodes CSARDRGREGYNEQFF.